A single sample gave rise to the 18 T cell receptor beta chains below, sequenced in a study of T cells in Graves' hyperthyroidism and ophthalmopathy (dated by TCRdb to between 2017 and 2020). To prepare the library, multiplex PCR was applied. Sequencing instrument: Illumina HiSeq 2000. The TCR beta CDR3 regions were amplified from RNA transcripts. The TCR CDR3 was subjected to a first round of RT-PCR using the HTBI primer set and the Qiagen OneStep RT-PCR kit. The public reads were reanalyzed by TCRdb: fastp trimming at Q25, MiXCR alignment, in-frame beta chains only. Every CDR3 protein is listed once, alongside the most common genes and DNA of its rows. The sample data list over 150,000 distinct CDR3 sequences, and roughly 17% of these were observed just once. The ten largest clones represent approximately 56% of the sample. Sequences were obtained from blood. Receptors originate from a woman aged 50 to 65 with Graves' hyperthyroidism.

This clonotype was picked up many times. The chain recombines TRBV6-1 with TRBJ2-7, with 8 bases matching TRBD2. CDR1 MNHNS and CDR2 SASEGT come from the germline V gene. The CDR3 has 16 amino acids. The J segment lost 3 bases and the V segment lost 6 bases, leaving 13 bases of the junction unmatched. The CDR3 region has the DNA TGTGCCAGCAGAGACGCCGGACTAGCAACTGGCTACGAGCAGTACTTC. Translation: CASRDAGLATGYEQYF.

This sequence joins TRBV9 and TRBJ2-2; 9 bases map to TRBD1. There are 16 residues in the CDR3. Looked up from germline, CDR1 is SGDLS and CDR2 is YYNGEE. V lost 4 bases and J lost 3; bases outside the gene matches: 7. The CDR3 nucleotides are TGTGCCAGCAGCCCCCGCCGGGACAGGGACACCGGGGAGCTGTTTTTT. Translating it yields CASSPRRDRDTGELFF.

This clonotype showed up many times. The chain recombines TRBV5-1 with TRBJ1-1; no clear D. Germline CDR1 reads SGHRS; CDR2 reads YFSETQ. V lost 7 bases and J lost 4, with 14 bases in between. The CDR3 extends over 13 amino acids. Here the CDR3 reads CASRFDRGTEAFF. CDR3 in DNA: TGCGCCAGCCGATTCGACCGGGGCACTGAAGCTTTCTTT.

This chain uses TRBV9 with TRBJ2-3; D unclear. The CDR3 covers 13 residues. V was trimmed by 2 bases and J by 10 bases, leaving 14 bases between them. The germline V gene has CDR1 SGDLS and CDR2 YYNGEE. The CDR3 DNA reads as TGTGCCAGCAGCGTGAACCTTAAGGGATCGCAGTATTTT. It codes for CASSVNLKGSQYF.

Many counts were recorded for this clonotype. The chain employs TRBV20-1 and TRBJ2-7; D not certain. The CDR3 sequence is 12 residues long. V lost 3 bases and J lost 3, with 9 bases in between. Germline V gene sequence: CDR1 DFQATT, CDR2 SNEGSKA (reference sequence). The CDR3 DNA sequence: TGCAGTGCTAGTCGACTGAGCTACGAGCAGTACTTC. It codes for CSASRLSYEQYF.

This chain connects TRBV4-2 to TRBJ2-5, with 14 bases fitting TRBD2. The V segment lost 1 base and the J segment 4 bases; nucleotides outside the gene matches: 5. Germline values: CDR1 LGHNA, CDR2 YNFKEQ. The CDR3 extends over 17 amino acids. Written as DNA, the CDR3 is TGTGCCAGCAGCCAAGCTAGCGGGACTAGCGGGAGAGAGACCCAGTACTTC. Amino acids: CASSQASGTSGRETQYF.

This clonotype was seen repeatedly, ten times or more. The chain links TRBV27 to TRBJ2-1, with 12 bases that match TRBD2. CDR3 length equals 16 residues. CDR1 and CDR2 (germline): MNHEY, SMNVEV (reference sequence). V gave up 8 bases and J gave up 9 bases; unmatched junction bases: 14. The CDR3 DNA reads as TGTGCCAGCGGCTCGGTCACTAGCGGGAGGTTCGGTGAGCAGTTCTTC. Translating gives CASGSVTSGRFGEQFF.

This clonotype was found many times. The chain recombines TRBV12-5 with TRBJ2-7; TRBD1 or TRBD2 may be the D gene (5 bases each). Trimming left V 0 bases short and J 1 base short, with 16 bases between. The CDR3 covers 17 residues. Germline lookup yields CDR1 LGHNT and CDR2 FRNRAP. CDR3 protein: CASGLVPGTSLSYEQYF. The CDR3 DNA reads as TGTGCTAGTGGTTTGGTCCCCGGGACCTCACTTTCCTACGAGCAGTACTTC.

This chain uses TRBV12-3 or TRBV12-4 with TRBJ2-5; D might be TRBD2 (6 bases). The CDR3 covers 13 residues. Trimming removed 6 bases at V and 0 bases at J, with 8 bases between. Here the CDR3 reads CASRSSDQETQYF. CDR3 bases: TGTGCCAGCAGATCTAGCGACCAAGAGACCCAGTACTTC.

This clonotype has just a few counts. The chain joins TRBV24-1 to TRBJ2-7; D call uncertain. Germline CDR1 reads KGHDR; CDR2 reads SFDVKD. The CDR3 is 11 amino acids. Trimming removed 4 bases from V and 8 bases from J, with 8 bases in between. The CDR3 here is CATSDLGKQYF. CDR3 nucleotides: TGTGCCACCAGTGACTTAGGAAAGCAGTACTTC.

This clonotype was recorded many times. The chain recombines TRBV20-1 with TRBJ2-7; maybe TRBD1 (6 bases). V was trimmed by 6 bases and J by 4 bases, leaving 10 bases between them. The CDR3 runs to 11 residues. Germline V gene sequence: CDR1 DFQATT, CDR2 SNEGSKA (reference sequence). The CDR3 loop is CSAPTGYEQYF. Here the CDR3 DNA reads TGCAGTGCCCCGACAGGATACGAGCAGTACTTC.

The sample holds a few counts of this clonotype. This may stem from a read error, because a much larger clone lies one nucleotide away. CDR3 region: CAVGPNTEAFF. The CDR3 nucleotides read TGTGCTGTCGGTCCGAACACTGAAGCTTTCTTT. This chain links TRBV30 with TRBJ1-1; no firm D call. Germline V gene data show CDR1 as GTSNPN and CDR2 as SVGIG (reference sequence). The CDR3 consists of 11 residues.

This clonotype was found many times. CDR3 sequence (DNA): TGTGCCAGCAGTTCCCCGGGACTAGCGGGATGGGGTGAGCAGTTCTTC. Its translation is CASSSPGLAGWGEQFF. The V and J genes are TRBV28 and TRBJ2-1; the match to TRBD2 covers 13 bases. CDR1 is MDHEN, CDR2 SYDVKM, per germline. The CDR3 contains 16 residues. J lost 9 bases, V lost 4 bases, and 9 bases had no gene match.

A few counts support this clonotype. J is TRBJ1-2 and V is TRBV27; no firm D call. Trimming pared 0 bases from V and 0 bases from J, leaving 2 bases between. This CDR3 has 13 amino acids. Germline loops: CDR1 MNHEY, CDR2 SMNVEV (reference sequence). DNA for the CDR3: TGTGCCAGCAGTTTATCATCTAACTATGGCTACACCTTC. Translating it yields CASSLSSNYGYTF.

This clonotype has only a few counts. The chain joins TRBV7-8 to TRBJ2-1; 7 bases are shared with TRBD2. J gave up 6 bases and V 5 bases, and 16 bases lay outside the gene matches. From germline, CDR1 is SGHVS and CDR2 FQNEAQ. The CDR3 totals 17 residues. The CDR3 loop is CASSRYTGGSGRNEQFF. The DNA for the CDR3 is TGTGCCAGCAGCCGATATACTGGCGGGAGTGGACGCAATGAGCAGTTCTTC. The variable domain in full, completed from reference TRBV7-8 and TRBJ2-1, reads GAGVSQSPRYKVAKRGQDVALRCDPISGHVSLFWYQQALGQGPEFLTYFQNEAQLDKSGLPSDRFFAERPEGSVSTLKIQRTQQEDSAVYLCASSRYTGGSGRNEQFFGPGTRLTVL.

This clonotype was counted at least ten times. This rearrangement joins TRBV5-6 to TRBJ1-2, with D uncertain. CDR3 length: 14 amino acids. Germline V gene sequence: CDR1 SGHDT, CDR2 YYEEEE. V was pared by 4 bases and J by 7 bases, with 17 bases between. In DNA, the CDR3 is TGTGCCAGCAGCACGGACGGGCGGAGAAGTGGCTACACCTTC. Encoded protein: CASSTDGRRSGYTF. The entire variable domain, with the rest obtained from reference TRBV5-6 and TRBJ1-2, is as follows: DAGVTQSPTHLIKTRGQQVTLRCSPKSGHDTVSWYQQALGQGPQFIFQYYEEEERQRGNFPDRFSGHQFPNYSSELNVNALLLGDSALYLCASSTDGRRSGYTFGSGTRLTVV.

In DNA, the CDR3 is TGTGCCAGCAAACCAAAGCGGGACTCCTACGAGCAGTACTTC. Translated, it gives CASKPKRDSYEQYF. This chain joins TRBV6-2 or TRBV6-3 and TRBJ2-7; 7 nucleotides align to TRBD2. Germline CDR1 and CDR2: MNHEY and SVGEGT. There are 14 residues in the CDR3. With V trimmed by 7 bases and J by 0 bases, 6 bases remained unmatched.

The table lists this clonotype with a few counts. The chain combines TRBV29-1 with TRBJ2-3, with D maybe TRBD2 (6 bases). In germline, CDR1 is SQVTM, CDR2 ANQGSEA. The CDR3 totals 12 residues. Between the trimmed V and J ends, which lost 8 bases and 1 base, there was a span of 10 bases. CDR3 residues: CSTRGGTDTQYF. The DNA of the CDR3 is TGCAGCACGCGGGGCGGCACAGATACGCAGTATTTT.